Sequencing of this TCR beta chain was carried out in a study of early T cells in non-severe SARS-CoV-2 infection. Germline CDR1 reads SGHAT; CDR2 reads FQNNGV. This CDR3 comprises 14 residues. Trimming removed 5 bases from V and 3 bases from J, with 13 bases in between. TCRdb recomputed calls from the 5' RACE reads with MiXCR, one row per CDR3 protein. The repertoire has fewer than 75,000 distinct CDR3 sequences, more than 15% of them found once; the top ten carry 7.5% to 10%. Source: whole blood, taken at baseline. This chain uses TRBV11-2 with TRBJ2-5; D is perhaps TRBD2 (6 bases). This clonotype was sampled from an adult who was a healthcare worker with PCR-confirmed SARS-CoV-2 infection or an uninfected control (not recorded which). This chain's CDR3 is CASSPLGGKETQYF. The CDR3 region has the DNA TGTGCCAGCAGCCCCTTGGGGGGTAAAGAGACCCAGTACTTC.